One sample yielded the 9 T cell receptor beta chains listed below, sequenced in a study of cytomegalovirus exposure and HLA in healthy donors. The PCR was carried out with 60 Vbeta primers and 13 Jbeta primers. TCRdb keeps only in-frame clones here, not all; method: immunoSEQ multiplex PCR. The table includes some 200,000 clones, roughly 89% detected once. Input material: PBMCs. Receptor source: a woman aged 18 to 35 in good health and CMV-seronegative.

The chain carries TRBV9 and TRBJ2-1; TRBD2 agrees at 8 bases. The CDR3 loop spans 14 amino acids. The V gene end was trimmed by 0 bases and the J gene end by 8 bases; junction bases not matched to a gene: 4. Germline lookup yields CDR1 SGDLS and CDR2 YYNGEE. The CDR3 DNA follows: TGTGCCAGCAGCGTAGCCTCGGGGGGGGATGAGCAGTTCTTC. This translates into CASSVASGGDEQFF.

The chain combines TRBV10-2 with TRBJ1-2; TRBD1 aligns across 8 bases. With 0 bases clipped from V and 12 bases from J, the junction kept 9 bases outside the gene matches. The CDR3 is made up of 14 amino acids. Germline CDR1 WSHSY, CDR2 SAAADI. This CDR3 is CASSESSRTGRNTF. The DNA for the CDR3 is TGCGCCAGCAGTGAGTCTTCAAGGACAGGGCGGAACACCTTC.

CDR3: CASSLGSPEETQYF. The CDR3 DNA reads TGTGCCAGCAGCTTAGGGAGTCCTGAAGAGACCCAGTACTTC. This rearrangement joins TRBV7-9 to TRBJ2-5; D is ambiguous. V was clipped by 1 base and J by 3 bases, with 9 bases between them. Germline lookup yields CDR1 SEHNR and CDR2 FQNEAQ (reference sequence). The CDR3 totals 14 residues.

The V gene is TRBV7-2, the J gene TRBJ2-1; D not resolved. Trimming pared 1 base from V and 8 bases from J, leaving 3 bases between. From germline, CDR1 is SGHTA and CDR2 FQGNSA. CDR3 length: 11 residues. The CDR3 spells CASSLVDEQFF. In nucleotides, the CDR3 is TGTGCCAGCAGCTTAGTCGATGAGCAGTTCTTC.

This clone was detected once. This CDR3 is CASSKTGPGANVLTF. The CDR3 nucleotides are TGTGCCAGCAGCAAGACAGGGCCGGGGGCCAACGTCCTGACTTTC. The chain combines TRBV5-6 with TRBJ2-6, with TRBD1 identical over 7 bases. After removal of 4 bases from V and 4 bases from J, the junction contained 5 bases not matched to a gene. The CDR3 totals 15 residues. Germline V CDR1 and CDR2: SGHDT, YYEEEE.

The chain employs TRBV6-5 and TRBJ1-2, with D possibly TRBD1 on 5 matching bases. Germline V gene data show CDR1 as MNHEY and CDR2 as SVGAGI. Trimming took 2 bases from V and 7 from J, leaving 11 bases between them. The CDR3 is 13 amino acids. As DNA, the CDR3 is TGTGCCAGCAGTTACCCCATTAGGGGTGGCTACACCTTC. Translated, it gives CASSYPIRGGYTF.

In its sample, this clone was seen once. The V gene is TRBV6-1, the J gene TRBJ2-7, with a weak D call TRBD2 (6 bases). Trimming removed 4 bases from V and 1 base from J, with 14 bases in between. CDR3 length: 15 amino acids. Germline CDR1 is MNHNS and CDR2 is SASEGT. The CDR3 region is CASSAHKGLSYEQYF. CDR3 sequence (DNA): TGTGCCAGCAGTGCGCATAAGGGACTTTCCTACGAGCAGTACTTC.

This CDR3 reads CASSLRLAVHNEQFF. The CDR3 region has the DNA TGTGCCAGCAGCTTGAGGCTAGCGGTCCACAATGAGCAGTTCTTC. J is TRBJ2-1 and V is TRBV5-6; 7 bases line up with TRBD2. This CDR3 is built from 15 residues. Germline V gives CDR1 SGHDT, CDR2 YYEEEE. J was trimmed by 5 bases and V by 1 base; bases with no gene match: 6.

The V gene is TRBV27, the J gene TRBJ1-3; the match to TRBD1 covers 10 bases. V dropped 2 bases and J dropped 8; count of bases not matched to a gene: 3. Germline V gene data show CDR1 as MNHEY and CDR2 as SMNVEV (reference sequence). CDR3 length: 14 amino acids. The CDR3 nucleotides are TGTGCCAGCAGTTTACTTGGGACAGGGGACACCATATATTTT. It encodes CASSLLGTGDTIYF.